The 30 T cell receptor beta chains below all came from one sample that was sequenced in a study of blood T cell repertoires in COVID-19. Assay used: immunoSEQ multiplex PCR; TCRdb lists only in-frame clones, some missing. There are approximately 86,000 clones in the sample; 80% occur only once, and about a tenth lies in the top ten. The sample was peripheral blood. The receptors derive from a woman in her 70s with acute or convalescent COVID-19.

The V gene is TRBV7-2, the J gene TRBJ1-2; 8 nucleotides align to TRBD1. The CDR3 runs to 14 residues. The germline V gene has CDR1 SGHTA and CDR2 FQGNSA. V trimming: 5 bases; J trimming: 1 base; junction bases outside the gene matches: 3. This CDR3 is CASSPQGGNYGYTF. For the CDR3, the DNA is TGTGCCAGCAGCCCACAGGGGGGTAACTATGGCTACACCTTC.

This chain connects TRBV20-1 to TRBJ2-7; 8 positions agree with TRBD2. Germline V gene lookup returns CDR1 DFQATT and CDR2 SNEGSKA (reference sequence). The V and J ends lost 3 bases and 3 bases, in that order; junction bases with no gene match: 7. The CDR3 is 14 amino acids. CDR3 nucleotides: TGCAGTGCTAGTGGCGGGACTAGTATCTACGAGCAGTACTTC. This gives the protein CSASGGTSIYEQYF.

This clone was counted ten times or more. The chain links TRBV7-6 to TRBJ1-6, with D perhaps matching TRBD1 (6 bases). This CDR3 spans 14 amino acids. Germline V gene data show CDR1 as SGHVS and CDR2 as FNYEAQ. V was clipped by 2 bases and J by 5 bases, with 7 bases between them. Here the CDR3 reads CASSLNRDNSPLHF. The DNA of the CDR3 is TGTGCCAGCAGCTTAAACAGGGATAATTCACCCCTCCACTTT.

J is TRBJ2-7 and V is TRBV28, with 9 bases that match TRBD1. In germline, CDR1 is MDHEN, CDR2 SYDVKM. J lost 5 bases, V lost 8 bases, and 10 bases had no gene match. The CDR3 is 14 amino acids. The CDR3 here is CASSPGTGTHEQYF. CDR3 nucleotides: TGTGCCAGCTCTCCTGGGACAGGGACTCACGAGCAGTACTTC.

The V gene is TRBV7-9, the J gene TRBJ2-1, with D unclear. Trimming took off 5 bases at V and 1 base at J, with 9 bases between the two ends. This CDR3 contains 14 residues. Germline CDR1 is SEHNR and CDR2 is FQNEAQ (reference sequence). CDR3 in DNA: TGTGCCAGCAGCCCGGGTGGGTCCTACAATGAGCAGTTCTTC. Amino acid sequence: CASSPGGSYNEQFF.

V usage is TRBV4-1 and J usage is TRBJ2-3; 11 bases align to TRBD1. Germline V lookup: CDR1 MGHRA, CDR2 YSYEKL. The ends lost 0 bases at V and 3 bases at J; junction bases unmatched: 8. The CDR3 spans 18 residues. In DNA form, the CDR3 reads TGCGCCAGCAGCCAAGAGTCCCTGGACAGGGGGCAAACAGATACGCAGTATTTT. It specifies CASSQESLDRGQTDTQYF.

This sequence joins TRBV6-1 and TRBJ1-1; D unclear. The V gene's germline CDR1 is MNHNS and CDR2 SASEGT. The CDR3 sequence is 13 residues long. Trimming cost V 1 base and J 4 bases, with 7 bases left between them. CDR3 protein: CASSEGQRTEAFF. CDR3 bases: TGTGCCAGCAGTGAAGGGCAGCGCACTGAAGCTTTCTTT.

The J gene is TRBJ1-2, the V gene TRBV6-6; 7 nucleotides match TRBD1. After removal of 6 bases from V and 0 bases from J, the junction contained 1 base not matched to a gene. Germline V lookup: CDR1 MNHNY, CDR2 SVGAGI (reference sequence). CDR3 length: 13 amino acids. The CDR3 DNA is TGTGCCAGCAGGGGACAGACTAACTATGGCTACACCTTC. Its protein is CASRGQTNYGYTF.

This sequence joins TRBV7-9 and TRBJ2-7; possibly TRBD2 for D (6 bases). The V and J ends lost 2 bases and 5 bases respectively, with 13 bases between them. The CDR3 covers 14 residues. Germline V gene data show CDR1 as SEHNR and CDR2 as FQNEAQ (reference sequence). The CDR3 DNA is TGTGCCAGCAGCTTAAGGGACTGGGGGAACGAGCAGTACTTC. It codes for CASSLRDWGNEQYF.

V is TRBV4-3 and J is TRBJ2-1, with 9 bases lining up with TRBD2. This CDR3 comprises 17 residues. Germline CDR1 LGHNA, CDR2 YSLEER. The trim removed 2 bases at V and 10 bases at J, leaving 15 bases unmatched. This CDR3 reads CASSQSRSGGRIGEQFF. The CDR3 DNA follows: TGCGCCAGCAGCCAAAGTAGGAGCGGGGGGCGGATAGGGGAGCAGTTCTTC.

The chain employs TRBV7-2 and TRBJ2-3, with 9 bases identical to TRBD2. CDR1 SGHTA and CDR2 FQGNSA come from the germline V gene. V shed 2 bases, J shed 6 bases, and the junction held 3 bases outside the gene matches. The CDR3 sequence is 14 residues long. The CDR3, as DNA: TGTGCCAGCAGCTTACCTAGCGGGGTGGATACGCAGTATTTT. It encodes CASSLPSGVDTQYF.

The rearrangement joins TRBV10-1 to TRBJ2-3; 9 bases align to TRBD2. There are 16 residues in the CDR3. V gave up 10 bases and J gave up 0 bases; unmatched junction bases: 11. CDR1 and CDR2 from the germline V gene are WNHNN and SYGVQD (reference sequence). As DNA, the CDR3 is TGCGCCACCTGGAATAGCGGGGGATTTAGCACAGATACGCAGTATTTT. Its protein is CATWNSGGFSTDTQYF.

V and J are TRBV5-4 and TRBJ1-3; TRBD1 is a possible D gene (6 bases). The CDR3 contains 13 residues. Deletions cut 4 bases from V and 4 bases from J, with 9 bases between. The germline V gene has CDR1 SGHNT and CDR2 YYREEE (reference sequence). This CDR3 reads CASSPDRGNTIYF. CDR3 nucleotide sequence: TGTGCCAGCAGCCCTGACAGGGGAAACACCATATATTTT.

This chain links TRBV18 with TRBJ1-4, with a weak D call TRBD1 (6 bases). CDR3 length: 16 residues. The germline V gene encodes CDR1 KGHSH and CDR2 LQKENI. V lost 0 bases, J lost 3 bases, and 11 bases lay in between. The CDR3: CASSPPSTGPNEKLFF. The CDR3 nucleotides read TGTGCCAGCTCACCACCGTCAACAGGGCCTAATGAAAAACTGTTTTTT.

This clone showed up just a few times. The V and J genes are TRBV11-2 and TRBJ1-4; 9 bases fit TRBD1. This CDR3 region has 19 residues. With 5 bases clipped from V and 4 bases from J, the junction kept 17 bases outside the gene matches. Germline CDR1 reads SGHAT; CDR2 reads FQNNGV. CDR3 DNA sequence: TGTGCCAGCAGCCCCCGGACAGGGGCGTCGAGTCGGGGTAATGAAAAACTGTTTTTT. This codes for CASSPRTGASSRGNEKLFF.

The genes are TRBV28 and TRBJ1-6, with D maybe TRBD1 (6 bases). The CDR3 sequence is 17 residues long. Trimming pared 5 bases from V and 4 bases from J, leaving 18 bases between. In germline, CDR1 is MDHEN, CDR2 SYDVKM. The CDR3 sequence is CASSPIGGREYNSPLHF. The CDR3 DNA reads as TGTGCCAGCAGTCCAATCGGGGGGCGGGAATATAATTCACCCCTCCACTTT.

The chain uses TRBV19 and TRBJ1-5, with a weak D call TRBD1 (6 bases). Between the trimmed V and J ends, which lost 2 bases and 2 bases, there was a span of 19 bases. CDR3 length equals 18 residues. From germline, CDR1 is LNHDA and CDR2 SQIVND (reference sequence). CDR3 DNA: TGTGCCAGTAGTATAAAGGCCCCCCTTTCAGGGGGCAATCAGCCCCAGCATTTT. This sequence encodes CASSIKAPLSGGNQPQHF.

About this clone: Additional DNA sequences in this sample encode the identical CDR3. The CDR3 spells CASSYGGAGEKLFF. The CDR3 nucleotides are TGTGCCAGCAGTTACGGGGGGGCTGGTGAAAAACTGTTTTTT. V is TRBV6-5 and J is TRBJ1-4, with D possibly being TRBD1 (6 bases). CDR1 and CDR2 (germline): MNHEY, SVGAGI. V was clipped by 2 bases and J by 7 bases, with 11 bases between them. This CDR3 is 14 amino acids long.

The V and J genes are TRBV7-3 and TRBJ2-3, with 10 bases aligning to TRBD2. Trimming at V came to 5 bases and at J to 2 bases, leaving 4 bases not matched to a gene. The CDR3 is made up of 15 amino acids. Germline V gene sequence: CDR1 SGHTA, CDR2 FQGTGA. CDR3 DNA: TGTGCCAGCAGCATAGCGGGGGGCTCCACAGATACGCAGTATTTT. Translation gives CASSIAGGSTDTQYF.

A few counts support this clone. The CDR3 reads CASRLQGSQPQHF. CDR3 nucleotide sequence: TGTGCCAGCAGACTACAGGGATCCCAGCCCCAGCATTTT. The chain has TRBV6-6 and TRBJ1-5; D is perhaps TRBD1 (6 bases). Germline V gene data show CDR1 as MNHNY and CDR2 as SVGAGI (reference sequence). The CDR3 spans 13 residues. Trimming took off 6 bases at V and 7 bases at J, with 13 bases between the two ends.

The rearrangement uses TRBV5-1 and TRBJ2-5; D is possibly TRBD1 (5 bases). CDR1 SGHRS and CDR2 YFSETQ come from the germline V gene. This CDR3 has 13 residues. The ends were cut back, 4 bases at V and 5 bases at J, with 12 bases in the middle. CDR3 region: CASSPAGWETQYF. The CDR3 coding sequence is TGCGCCAGCAGCCCCGCAGGGTGGGAGACCCAGTACTTC.

The CDR3 DNA follows: TGTGCCAGTAGTATTGGGGGGGCTCGGACTGAAGCTTTCTTT. Its translation: CASSIGGARTEAFF. V usage is TRBV19 and J usage is TRBJ1-1; a weak D match, TRBD1 (6 bases). CDR1 and CDR2 (germline): LNHDA, SQIVND (reference sequence). This CDR3 is built from 14 residues. Between the trimmed V and J ends, which lost 3 bases and 5 bases, there was a span of 13 bases. The variable domain in full, with the rest retrieved from reference TRBV19 and TRBJ1-1, is DGGITQSPKYLFRKEGQNVTLSCEQNLNHDAMYWYRQDPGQGLRLIYYSQIVNDFQKGDIAEGYSVSREKKESFPLTVTSAQKNPTAFYLCASSIGGARTEAFFGQGTRLTVV.

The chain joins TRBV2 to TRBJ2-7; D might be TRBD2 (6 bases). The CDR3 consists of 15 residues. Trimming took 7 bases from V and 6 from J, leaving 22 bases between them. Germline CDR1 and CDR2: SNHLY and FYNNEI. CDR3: CASNGLIGGFGEQYF. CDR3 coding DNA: TGTGCCAGCAATGGCCTTATTGGGGGGTTCGGCGAGCAGTACTTC.

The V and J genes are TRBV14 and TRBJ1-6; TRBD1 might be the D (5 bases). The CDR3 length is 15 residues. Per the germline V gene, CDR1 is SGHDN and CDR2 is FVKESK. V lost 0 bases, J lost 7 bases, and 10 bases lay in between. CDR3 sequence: CASSQDRASNSPLHF. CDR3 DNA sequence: TGTGCCAGCAGCCAAGACAGGGCTTCCAATTCACCCCTCCACTTT. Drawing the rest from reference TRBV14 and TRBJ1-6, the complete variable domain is EAGVTQFPSHSVIEKGQTVTLRCDPISGHDNLYWYRRVMGKEIKFLLHFVKESKQDESGMPNNRFLAERTGGTYSTLKVQPAELEDSGVYFCASSQDRASNSPLHFGNGTRLTVT.

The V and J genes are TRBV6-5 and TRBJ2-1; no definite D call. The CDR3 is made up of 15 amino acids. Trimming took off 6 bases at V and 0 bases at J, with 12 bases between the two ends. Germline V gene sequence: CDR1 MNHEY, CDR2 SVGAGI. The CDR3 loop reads CASRNIRSSYNEQFF. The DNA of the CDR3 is TGTGCCAGCAGAAATATACGGAGCTCCTACAATGAGCAGTTCTTC.

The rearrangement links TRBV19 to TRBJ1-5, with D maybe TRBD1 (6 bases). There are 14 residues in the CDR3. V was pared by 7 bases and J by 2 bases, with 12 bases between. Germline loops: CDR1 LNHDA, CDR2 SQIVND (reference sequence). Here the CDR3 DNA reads TGTGCCAGTATGGGGGCTAGGGGCAATCAGCCCCAGCATTTT. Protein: CASMGARGNQPQHF.

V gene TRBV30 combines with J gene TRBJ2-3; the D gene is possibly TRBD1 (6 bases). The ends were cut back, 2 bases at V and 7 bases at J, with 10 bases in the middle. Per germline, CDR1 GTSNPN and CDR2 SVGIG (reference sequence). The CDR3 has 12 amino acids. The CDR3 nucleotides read TGTGCCTGGAGTCCGACAGGAAATACGCAGTATTTT. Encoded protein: CAWSPTGNTQYF.

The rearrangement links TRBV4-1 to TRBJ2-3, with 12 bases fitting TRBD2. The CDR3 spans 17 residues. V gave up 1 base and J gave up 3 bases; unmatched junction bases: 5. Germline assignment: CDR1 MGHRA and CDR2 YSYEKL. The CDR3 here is CASSQGPSGGATDTQYF. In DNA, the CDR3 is TGCGCCAGCAGCCAAGGGCCTAGCGGGGGGGCAACAGATACGCAGTATTTT.

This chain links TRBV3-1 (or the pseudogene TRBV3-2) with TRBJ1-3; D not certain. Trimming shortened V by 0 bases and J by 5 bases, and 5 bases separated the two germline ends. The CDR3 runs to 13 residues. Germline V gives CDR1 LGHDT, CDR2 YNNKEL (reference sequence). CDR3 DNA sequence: TGTGCCAGCAGCCAAGATCTTAGAAACACCATATATTTT. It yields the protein CASSQDLRNTIYF.

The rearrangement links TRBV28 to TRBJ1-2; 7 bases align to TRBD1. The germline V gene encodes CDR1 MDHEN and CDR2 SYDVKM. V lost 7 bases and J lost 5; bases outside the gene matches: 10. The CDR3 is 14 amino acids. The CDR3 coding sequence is TGTGCCAGCACCACGGACAGGTTTGCTTATGGCTACACCTTC. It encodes CASTTDRFAYGYTF.